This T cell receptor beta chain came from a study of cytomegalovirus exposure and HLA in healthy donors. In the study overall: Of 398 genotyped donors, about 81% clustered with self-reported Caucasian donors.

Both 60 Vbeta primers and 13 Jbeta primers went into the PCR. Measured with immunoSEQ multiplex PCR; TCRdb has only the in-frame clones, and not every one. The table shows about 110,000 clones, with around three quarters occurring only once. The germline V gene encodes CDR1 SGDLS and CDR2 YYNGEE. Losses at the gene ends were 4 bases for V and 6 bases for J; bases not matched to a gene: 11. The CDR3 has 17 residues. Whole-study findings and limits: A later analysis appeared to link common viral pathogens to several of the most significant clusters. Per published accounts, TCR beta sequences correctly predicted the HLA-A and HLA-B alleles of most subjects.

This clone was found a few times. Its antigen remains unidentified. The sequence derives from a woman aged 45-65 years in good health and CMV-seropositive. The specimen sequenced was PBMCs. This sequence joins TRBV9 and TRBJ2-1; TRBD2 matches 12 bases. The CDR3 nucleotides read TGTGCCAGCAGCCCCCAACCTCTAGCGGGGGGGGTCAATGAGCAGTTCTTC. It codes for CASSPQPLAGGVNEQFF.